This is a list of T cell receptor beta chains from one sample in a study of blood T cell repertoires in COVID-19. Clones were sequenced by immunoSEQ multiplex PCR, and TCRdb holds only the in-frame ones, with some missing. The sample carries about 320,000 clones, approximately 90% recorded once. Material for sequencing was PBMCs or T cells enriched from blood (not recorded which). Receptor source: a woman between 18 and 30 years old who had recovered from COVID-19. The CDR3 runs from the conserved cysteine through the conserved F or W. Fields, in order: D gene, V gene, J gene, clone size, CDR3 DNA, CDR3 protein. D genes are given only for firm matches. Only some rows state a clone size, as once, few, many or a class for expanded clones.

NA	TRBV12-3/TRBV12-4	TRBJ1-2	NA	TGTGCCAGCAGTTTCAGGAGGGGCACCGTATTC	CASSFRRGTVF
NA	TRBV11-2	TRBJ2-7	NA	TGTGCCAGCAGCCCCCGCCTAGGAGGGGTTGCCTCCTACGAGCAGTACTTC	CASSPRLGGVASYEQYF
NA	TRBV3-1/TRBV3-2	TRBJ2-1	NA	TGTGCCAGCAGCCAAGGGGAGTTTGGTGAGCAGTTCTTC	CASSQGEFGEQFF
NA	TRBV5-6	TRBJ1-2	NA	TGTGCCAGCAGCTTGGATCGGGGATACTATGGCTACACCTTC	CASSLDRGYYGYTF
TRBD2	TRBV7-9	TRBJ2-5	NA	TGTGCCAGCAGCTTATTGAGCGGGGGGGAGGAGACCCAGTACTTC	CASSLLSGGEETQYF
TRBD2	TRBV7-9	TRBJ2-1	NA	TGTGCCAGCAGCCTAGGGGGGACTAGAATGGGGAGTGGGTACAATGAGCAGTTCTTC	CASSLGGTRMGSGYNEQFF
TRBD1	TRBV28	TRBJ2-3	NA	TGTGCCAGCAGCCGGACAGGCGGCCCAGATACGCAGTATTTT	CASSRTGGPDTQYF
NA	TRBV9	TRBJ1-3	NA	TGTGCCAGCAGCGTTCGCGGCTCTGGAAACACCATATATTTT	CASSVRGSGNTIYF
NA	TRBV21-1	TRBJ1-2	NA	TGTGCCAGCAACCGAGGAGGGGTCCCAAGGGGCTACACCTTC	CASNRGGVPRGYTF
TRBD1	TRBV19	TRBJ1-1	NA	TGTGCCAGTAGTAACAGGGGCCGGAACACTGAAGCTTTCTTT	CASSNRGRNTEAFF
TRBD2	TRBV7-2	TRBJ2-7	NA	TGTGCCAGCAGCTTACCTAGCGGGAGACAGGGGCAGTACTTC	CASSLPSGRQGQYF
TRBD2	TRBV5-4	TRBJ2-5	NA	TGTGCCAGCAGCTTGCACGGGAGGGCCTCACAAGAGACCCAGTACTTC	CASSLHGRASQETQYF
TRBD2	TRBV19	TRBJ2-3	NA	TGTGCCAGTAGTATTAGTTCGAGCGGGAGGAGGATAGATACGCAGTATTTT	CASSISSSGRRIDTQYF
NA	TRBV7-9	TRBJ2-3	once	TGTGCCAGCAGCCCGACGGGGTTTAGCACAGATACGCAGTATTTT	CASSPTGFSTDTQYF
TRBD2	TRBV6-2/TRBV6-3	TRBJ2-7	few	TGTGCCAGCAGTGACGGGGGGGGTTCCTACGAGCAGTACTTC	CASSDGGGSYEQYF
NA	TRBV7-2	TRBJ2-2	NA	TGTGCCAGCAGCTTAGCAGGGGGTACGAACACCGGGGAGCTGTTTTTT	CASSLAGGTNTGELFF
NA	TRBV7-9	TRBJ1-2	NA	TGTGCCAGCAGCTTAGCGGCGAACTATAACTATGGCTACACCTTC	CASSLAANYNYGYTF
TRBD2	TRBV27	TRBJ2-4	NA	TGTGCCAGCCGGCGGTTAGCGGGAGTCACCAAAAACATTCAGTACTTC	CASRRLAGVTKNIQYF
NA	TRBV7-2	TRBJ2-1	few	TGTGCCAGCAGCTTGGTCGCGGGCGGGTTGTACAATGAGCAGTTCTTC	CASSLVAGGLYNEQFF
TRBD1	TRBV2	TRBJ1-4	NA	TGTGCCAGCAGTGAAAGAACAGGGGTTGAAAAACTGTTTTTT	CASSERTGVEKLFF
NA	TRBV7-2	TRBJ1-3	NA	TGTGCCAGCAGCTCCGGACAAATGGTTAACACCATATATTTT	CASSSGQMVNTIYF
TRBD1	TRBV18	TRBJ2-5	NA	TGTGCCAGCTCACCACCCTCAGACAGGGCCCAGTACTTC	CASSPPSDRAQYF
NA	TRBV28	TRBJ1-5	NA	TGTGCCAGCAGTTTAGGGGCCGGTCATCAGCCCCAGCATTTT	CASSLGAGHQPQHF
NA	TRBV19	TRBJ1-6	NA	TGTGCCAGTAGTATAGATCTTCAGGGTACATTGATCCACTTT	CASSIDLQGTLIHF
TRBD1	TRBV5-1	TRBJ2-7	NA	TGCGCCAGCAGCTTGGGGACAGGGATCTACGAGCAGTACTTC	CASSLGTGIYEQYF
NA	TRBV11-2	TRBJ2-5	NA	TGTGCCAGCAGCTTAGGGTTCACGGAGGGGACCCAGTACTTC	CASSLGFTEGTQYF
NA	TRBV2	TRBJ1-1	NA	TGTGCCACTCGGACAGAAGTGAACACTGAAGCTTTCTTT	CATRTEVNTEAFF
TRBD2	TRBV5-1	TRBJ2-7	NA	TGCGCCAGCAGCTTGGGGACTAGCGGGCTCTCCTACGAGCAGTACTTC	CASSLGTSGLSYEQYF
TRBD2	TRBV28	TRBJ2-1	NA	TGTGCCAGCAGTTTATCACCCGGGACTAGCGGGAGGACGGGTTACAATGAGCAGTTCTTC	CASSLSPGTSGRTGYNEQFF
TRBD1	TRBV28	TRBJ1-2	NA	TGTGCCAGCACCCTCAGGGGGGACTATGGCTACACCTTC	CASTLRGDYGYTF
NA	TRBV11-2	TRBJ1-6	once	TGTGCCAGCAGCCTCCCCCAGGCGGGGGATTCACCCCTCCACTTT	CASSLPQAGDSPLHF
TRBD1	TRBV19	TRBJ1-1	NA	TGTGCCAGTAGTATTCAGGGGGCTCTCCCTGAAGCTTTCTTT	CASSIQGALPEAFF
NA	TRBV9	TRBJ2-7	NA	TGTGCCAGCAGCGTAGGGTCCAGCGAAGCCTACGAGCAGTACTTC	CASSVGSSEAYEQYF
NA	TRBV10-1	TRBJ1-2	NA	TGCGCCAGCAGTGACGCAAAGCAGGGGCTCTACTACTATGGCTACACCTTC	CASSDAKQGLYYYGYTF
TRBD1	TRBV28	TRBJ1-2	NA	TGTGCCAGCAGTGCCCGCCCCACAGGGGGTTATGGCTACACCTTC	CASSARPTGGYGYTF
NA	TRBV6-2/TRBV6-3	TRBJ2-7	few	TGTGCCAGCAGTTACTATTGGGCGAGCGAGCAGTACTTC	CASSYYWASEQYF
TRBD2	TRBV19	TRBJ2-2	few	TGTGCCAGCGATCTGGCGGGAGGGCCGTCGACCGGGGAGCTGTTTTTT	CASDLAGGPSTGELFF
NA	TRBV28	TRBJ1-3	NA	TGTGCCAGCAGTTTACAATCTGGAAACACCATATATTTT	CASSLQSGNTIYF
NA	TRBV2	TRBJ2-7	NA	TGTGCCAGCAGATACAGCCCAGGGGCGCAATCCTACGAGCAGTACTTC	CASRYSPGAQSYEQYF
NA	TRBV6-5	TRBJ1-1	NA	TGTGCCAGCAGTTACTCGACGGGATACACTGAAGCTTTCTTT	CASSYSTGYTEAFF
TRBD1	TRBV19	TRBJ2-3	NA	TGTGCCAGTAAACCGGGACAGAGCACAGATACGCAGTATTTT	CASKPGQSTDTQYF
NA	TRBV6-2/TRBV6-3	TRBJ1-2	NA	TGTGCCAGCAGTTACTCGGCTTATGGCTACACCTTC	CASSYSAYGYTF
NA	TRBV6-5	TRBJ1-1	few	TGTGCCAGCAGTTCCAACAGGGAGAGGAACACTGAAGCTTTCTTT	CASSSNRERNTEAFF